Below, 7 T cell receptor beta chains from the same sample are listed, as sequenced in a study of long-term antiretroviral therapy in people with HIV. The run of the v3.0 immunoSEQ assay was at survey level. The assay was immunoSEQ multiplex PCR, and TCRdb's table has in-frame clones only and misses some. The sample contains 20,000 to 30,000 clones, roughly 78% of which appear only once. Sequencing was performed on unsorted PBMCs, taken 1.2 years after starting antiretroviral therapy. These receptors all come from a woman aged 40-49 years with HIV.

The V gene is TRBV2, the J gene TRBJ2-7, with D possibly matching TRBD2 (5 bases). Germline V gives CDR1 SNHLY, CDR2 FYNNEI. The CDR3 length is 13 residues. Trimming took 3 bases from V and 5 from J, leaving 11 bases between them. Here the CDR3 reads CASSDGDSHEQYF. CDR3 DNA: TGTGCCAGCAGTGACGGGGATTCCCACGAGCAGTACTTC. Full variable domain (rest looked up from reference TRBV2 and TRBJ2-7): EPEVTQTPSHQVTQMGQEVILRCVPISNHLYFYWYRQILGQKVEFLVSFYNNEISEKSEIFDDQFSVERPDGSNFTLKIRSTKLEDSAMYFCASSDGDSHEQYFGPGTRLTVT.

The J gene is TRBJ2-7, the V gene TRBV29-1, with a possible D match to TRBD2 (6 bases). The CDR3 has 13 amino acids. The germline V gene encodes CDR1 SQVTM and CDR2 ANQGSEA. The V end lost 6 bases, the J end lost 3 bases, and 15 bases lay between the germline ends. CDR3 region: CSVEGPEGYEQYF. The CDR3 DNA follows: TGCAGCGTCGAGGGGCCGGAGGGCTACGAGCAGTACTTC.

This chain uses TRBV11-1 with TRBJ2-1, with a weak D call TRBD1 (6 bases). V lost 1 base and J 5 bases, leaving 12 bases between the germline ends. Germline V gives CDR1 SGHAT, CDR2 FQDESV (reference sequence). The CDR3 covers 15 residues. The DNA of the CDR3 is TGTGCCAGCAGCTTAGGGCAGGGGTTCGACAATGAGCAGTTCTTC. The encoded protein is CASSLGQGFDNEQFF.

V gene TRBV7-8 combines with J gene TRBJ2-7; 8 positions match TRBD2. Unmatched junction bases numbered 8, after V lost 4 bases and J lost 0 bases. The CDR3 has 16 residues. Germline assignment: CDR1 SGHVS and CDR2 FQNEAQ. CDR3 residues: CASSSRGGGSSYEQYF. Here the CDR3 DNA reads TGTGCCAGCAGCTCTCGGGGGGGAGGGAGCTCCTACGAGCAGTACTTC.

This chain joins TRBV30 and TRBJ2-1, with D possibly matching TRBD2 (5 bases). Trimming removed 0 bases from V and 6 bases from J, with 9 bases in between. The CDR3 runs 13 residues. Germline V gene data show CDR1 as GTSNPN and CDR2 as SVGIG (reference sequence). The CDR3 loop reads CAWSVLASNEQFF. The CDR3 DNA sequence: TGTGCCTGGAGTGTCCTAGCTTCCAATGAGCAGTTCTTC.

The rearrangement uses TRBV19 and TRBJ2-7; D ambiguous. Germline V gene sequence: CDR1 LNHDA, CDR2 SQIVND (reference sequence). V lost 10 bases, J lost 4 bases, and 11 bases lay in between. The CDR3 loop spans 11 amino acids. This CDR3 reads CATRSSYEQYF. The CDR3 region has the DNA TGTGCCACTAGGAGCTCTTACGAGCAGTACTTC.

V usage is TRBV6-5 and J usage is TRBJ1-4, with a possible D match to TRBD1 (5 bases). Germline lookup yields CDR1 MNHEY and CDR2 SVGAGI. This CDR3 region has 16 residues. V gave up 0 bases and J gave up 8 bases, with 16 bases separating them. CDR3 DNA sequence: TGTGCCAGCAGTTACTCATTTACGGACATCCCCGAAAAACTGTTTTTT. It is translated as CASSYSFTDIPEKLFF.